This T cell receptor beta chain originates from a study of identical twins. Study-wide results and limits: Conclusions leaned on cross-sectional statistical analysis and did not track the same donors over time.

This clonotype was seen only a few times. Its antigen is not identified. V lost 4 bases and J 6 bases, leaving 16 bases between the germline ends. CDR1 and CDR2 (germline): SQVTM, ANQGSEA. CDR3 length equals 13 residues. TCRdb itself ran the 5' RACE reads through MiXCR, one entry per CDR3 protein. This table has more than 650,000 distinct CDR3 sequences, around 6% appearing once. The sequence was obtained from a man aged 18 to 29 in good health. J is TRBJ2-7 and V is TRBV29-1, with a weak D call TRBD2 (5 bases). Sequencing was done on a sample of naive T cells sorted from blood. CDR3 protein: CSVGGIALSEQYF. In nucleotides, the CDR3 is TGCAGCGTTGGGGGAATAGCGCTAAGCGAGCAGTACTTC.